Described below is a single TCR beta chain sequence and its context. Original handling: Amplifying reference gene primers gave estimates of nucleated cell counts. TCRdb's copy holds only in-frame clones and misses some; the assay was immunoSEQ multiplex PCR. The DNA gave D and trimming, while V, J and clone size come from that table. The data hold around 130,000 clones, with around four fifths observed a single time. This sample stems from a study of blood T cell repertoires in COVID-19. Study-level information: Samples of COVID-19 (acute and convalescent) were obtained from the United States, Italy and Spain.

The V gene end was trimmed by 6 bases and the J gene end by 4 bases; junction bases not matched to a gene: 8. This CDR3 comprises 15 residues. Per the germline V gene, CDR1 is SGHAT and CDR2 is FQNNGV. The rearrangement joins TRBV11-2 to TRBJ1-1; TRBD1 matches at 10 bases. What was sequenced was peripheral blood. This receptor was identified in a human donor in a cohort sampled during active COVID-19. DNA of the CDR3: TGTGCCAGCAGACCTAGACAGGGGGCCACCACTGAAGCTTTCTTT. Its translation: CASRPRQGATTEAFF.